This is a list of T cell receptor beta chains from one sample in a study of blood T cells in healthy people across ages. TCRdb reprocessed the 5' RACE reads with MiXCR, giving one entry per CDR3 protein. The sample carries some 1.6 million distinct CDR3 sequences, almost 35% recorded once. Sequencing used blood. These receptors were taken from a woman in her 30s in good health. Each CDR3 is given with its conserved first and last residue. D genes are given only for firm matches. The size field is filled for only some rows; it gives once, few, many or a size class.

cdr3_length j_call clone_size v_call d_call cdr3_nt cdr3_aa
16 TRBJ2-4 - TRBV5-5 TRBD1 TGTGCCAGCAGCTTGGGAATGGCAGGGGGCGTTGACATTCAGTACTTC CASSLGMAGGVDIQYF
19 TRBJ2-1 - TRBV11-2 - TGTGCCAGCAGCTTAGGCGGGTTCGGATGGGTGAGCTCCTACAATGAGCAGTTCTTC CASSLGGFGWVSSYNEQFF
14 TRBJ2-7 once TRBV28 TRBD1 TGTGCCAGCAGTCCATACAGGGGAACCTACGAGCAGTACTTC CASSPYRGTYEQYF
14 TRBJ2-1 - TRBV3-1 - TGTGCCAGCAGCCCTCGGGACCCCTTGGGGGAGCAGTTCTTC CASSPRDPLGEQFF
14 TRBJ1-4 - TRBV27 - TGTGCCAGCAGACCACTCCCAGGGTTCGAAAAACTGTTTTTT CASRPLPGFEKLFF
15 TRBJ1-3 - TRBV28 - TGTGCCAGCAGTCAAGGAGGGGGTGATGGAAACACCATATATTTT CASSQGGGDGNTIYF
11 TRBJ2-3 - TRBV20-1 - TGCAGTGCCGAGGCAAAGGATACGCAGTATTTT CSAEAKDTQYF
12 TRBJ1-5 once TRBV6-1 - TGTGCCTACGGGACACCACATCTGCCCCAGCATTTT CAYGTPHLPQHF
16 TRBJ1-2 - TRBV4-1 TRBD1 TGCGCCAGCAGCCAAGATTCCGGACAGGGGGCGTCTGGCTACACCTTC CASSQDSGQGASGYTF
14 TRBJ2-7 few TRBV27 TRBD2 TGTGCCAGCAGTTTAATGGGGGGGATCTACGAGCAGTACTTC CASSLMGGIYEQYF
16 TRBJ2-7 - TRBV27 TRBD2 TGTGCCAGCAGTTCGACGGGAGCGGGAGGGCCGGAGGAGCAGTACTTC CASSSTGAGGPEEQYF
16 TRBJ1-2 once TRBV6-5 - TGTACCAGCAGTTACTCGATCGTCAGCTTTAACTATGGCTACACCTTC CTSSYSIVSFNYGYTF
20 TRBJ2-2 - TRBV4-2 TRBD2 TGTGCCAGCAGCCAAGTTTGGCGGGGGGGTAATTCGGCGAACACCGGGGAGCTGTTTTTT CASSQVWRGGNSANTGELFF
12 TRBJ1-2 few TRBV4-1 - TGCGCCAGCGCAGAGACTAACTATGGCTACACCTTC CASAETNYGYTF
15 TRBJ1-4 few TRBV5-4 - TGTGCCAGCAGCCCCGCGGTGGGGGCTGGTGAAAAACTGTTTTTT CASSPAVGAGEKLFF
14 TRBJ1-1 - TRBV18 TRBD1 TGTGCCAGCTCAAAAAACAGGGGGAACACTGAAGCTTTCTTT CASSKNRGNTEAFF
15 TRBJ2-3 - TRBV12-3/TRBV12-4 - TGTGCCAGCAGTTCCCAACTTGGGGGTTGGGATACGCAGTATTTT CASSSQLGGWDTQYF
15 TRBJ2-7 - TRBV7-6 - TGTGCCAGCAGCTTAGCGTCTCAGGACATTTACGAGCAGTACTTC CASSLASQDIYEQYF
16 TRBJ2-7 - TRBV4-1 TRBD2 TGCGCCAGCAGCCACCTCGCCGGACTAGCGGGAGTCGAGCAGTACTTC CASSHLAGLAGVEQYF
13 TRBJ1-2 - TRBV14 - TGTGCCAGCAGCCAAAATGGGAACTATGGCTACACCTTC CASSQNGNYGYTF
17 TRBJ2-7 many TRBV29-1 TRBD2 TGCAGCGTTGTGAGCTTTGGCGGGAGGGCCGGTTCTTACGAGCAGTACTTC CSVVSFGGRAGSYEQYF
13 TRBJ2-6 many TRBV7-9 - TGTGCCAGCAGCCCCCCCCGGGCCAACGTCCTGACTTTC CASSPPRANVLTF
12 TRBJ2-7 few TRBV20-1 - TGCAGTGCCATCTACCGCACCTACGAGCAGTACTTC CSAIYRTYEQYF
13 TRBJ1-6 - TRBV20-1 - TGCAGTGCTAGTCGGGCGGAGGATTCACCCCTCCACTTT CSASRAEDSPLHF
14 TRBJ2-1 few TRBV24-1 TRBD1 TGTGCCACCAGTGGCGGGACAGGGCGGAATGAGCAGTTCTTC CATSGGTGRNEQFF
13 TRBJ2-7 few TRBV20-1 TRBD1 TGCAGTGCTGACAGGGTATACGGCTACGAGCAGTACTTC CSADRVYGYEQYF
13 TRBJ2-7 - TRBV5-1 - TGCGCCAGCAGCTCCCGTGGGCTGGACGAGCAGTACTTC CASSSRGLDEQYF
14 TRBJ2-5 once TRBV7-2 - TGTGCCAGCAGCTCCAGTTTCAGGTCTAATGAGCAGTACTTC CASSSSFRSNEQYF
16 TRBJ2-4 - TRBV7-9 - TGTGCCAGCAGCTTAGTGTCGACGATAGCCAAAAACATTCAGTACTTC CASSLVSTIAKNIQYF
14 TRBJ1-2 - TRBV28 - TGTGCCAGCAGCGATAGACAGACAACCTATGGCTACACCTTC CASSDRQTTYGYTF
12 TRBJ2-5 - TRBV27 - TGTGCCAGCAGTTCTTCCGGTGGCGTGCAGTACTTC CASSSSGGVQYF
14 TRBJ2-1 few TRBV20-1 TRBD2 TGCAGTGCAAAGAGGACTAGCGGGGGTAATGAGCAGTTCTTC CSAKRTSGGNEQFF
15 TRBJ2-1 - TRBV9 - TGTGCCAGCAGCGTAGAGGGATCCCTTGGGAATGAGCAGTTCTTC CASSVEGSLGNEQFF
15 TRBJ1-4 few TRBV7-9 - TGTGCCAGCAGCTTCGACAGGCTCTTCGGGGGGAAACTGTTTTTT CASSFDRLFGGKLFF
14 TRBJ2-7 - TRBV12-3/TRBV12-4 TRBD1 TGTGCCAGCAGATCCCAGGGGGCCTCTTACGAGCAGTACTTC CASRSQGASYEQYF
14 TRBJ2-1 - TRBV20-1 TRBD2 TGCAATGCGGTGCTAGCGGGCTCCTACAATGAGCAGTTCTTC CNAVLAGSYNEQFF
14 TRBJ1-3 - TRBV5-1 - TGCGCCAGCAGCTTGAGAACAGATGGAAACACCATATATTTT CASSLRTDGNTIYF
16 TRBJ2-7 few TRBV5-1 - TGCGCCAGCAGCTTGGCCTTTGCGGACCAAGGTGGGGAGCAGTACTTC CASSLAFADQGGEQYF
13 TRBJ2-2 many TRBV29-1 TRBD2 TGCAGCGTCGGGGGGACGAACACCGGGGAGCTGTTTTTT CSVGGTNTGELFF
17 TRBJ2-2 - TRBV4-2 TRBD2 TGTGCCAGCAGCCAAGATGTACTAGCGGGAGATATCGGGGAGCTGTTTTTT CASSQDVLAGDIGELFF
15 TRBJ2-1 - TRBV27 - TGTGCCAGCACTACGGGAAGACGCTTCTACAATGAGCAGTTCTTC CASTTGRRFYNEQFF
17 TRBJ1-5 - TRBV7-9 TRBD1 TGTGCCAGCAGCTTAGCGGGGTCCGGACAGGGATATCAGCCCCAGCATTTT CASSLAGSGQGYQPQHF
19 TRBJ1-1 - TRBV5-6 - TGTGCCAGCAGCGGCCGCCCTCAATTGTTGGGGGAAGGGTACACTGAAGCTTTCTTT CASSGRPQLLGEGYTEAFF
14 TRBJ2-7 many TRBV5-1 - TGCGCCAGCAGCTTGGGTCCGGAGTTTTCCGAGCAGTACTTC CASSLGPEFSEQYF
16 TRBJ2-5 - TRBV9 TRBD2 TGTGCCAGCAGCCCGGGAAGCGGGGGGCAACAAGAGACCCAGTACTTC CASSPGSGGQQETQYF
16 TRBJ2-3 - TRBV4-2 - TGTGCCAGCAGCCAAGCGTACGGGGAGGTTTTAGATACGCAGTATTTT CASSQAYGEVLDTQYF